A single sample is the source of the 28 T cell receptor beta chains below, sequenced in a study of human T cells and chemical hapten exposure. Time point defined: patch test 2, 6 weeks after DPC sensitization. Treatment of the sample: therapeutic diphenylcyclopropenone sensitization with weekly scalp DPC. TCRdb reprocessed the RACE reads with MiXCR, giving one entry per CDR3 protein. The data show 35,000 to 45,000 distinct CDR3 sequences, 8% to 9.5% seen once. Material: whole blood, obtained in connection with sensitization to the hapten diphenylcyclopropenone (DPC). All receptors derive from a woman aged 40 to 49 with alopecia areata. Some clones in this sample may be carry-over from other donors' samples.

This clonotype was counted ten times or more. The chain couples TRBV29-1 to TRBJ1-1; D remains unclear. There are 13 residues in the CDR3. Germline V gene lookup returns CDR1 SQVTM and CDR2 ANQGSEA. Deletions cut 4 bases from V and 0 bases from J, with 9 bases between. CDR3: CSVGSWMNTEAFF. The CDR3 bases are TGCAGCGTTGGCAGCTGGATGAACACTGAAGCTTTCTTT.

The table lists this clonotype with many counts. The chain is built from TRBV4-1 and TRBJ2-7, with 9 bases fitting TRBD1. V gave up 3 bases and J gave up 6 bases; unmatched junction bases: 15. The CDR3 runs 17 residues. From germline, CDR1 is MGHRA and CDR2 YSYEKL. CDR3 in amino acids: CASSQGRAYRGQVEQYF. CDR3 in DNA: TGCGCCAGCAGCCAGGGGAGGGCCTACAGGGGGCAGGTCGAGCAGTACTTC.

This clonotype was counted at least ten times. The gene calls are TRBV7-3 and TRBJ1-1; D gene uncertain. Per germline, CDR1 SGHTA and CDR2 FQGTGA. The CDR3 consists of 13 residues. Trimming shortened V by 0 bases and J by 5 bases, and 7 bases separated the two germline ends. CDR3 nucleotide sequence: TGTGCCAGCAGCTTAACGAGCCAGACTGAAGCTTTCTTT. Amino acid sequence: CASSLTSQTEAFF.

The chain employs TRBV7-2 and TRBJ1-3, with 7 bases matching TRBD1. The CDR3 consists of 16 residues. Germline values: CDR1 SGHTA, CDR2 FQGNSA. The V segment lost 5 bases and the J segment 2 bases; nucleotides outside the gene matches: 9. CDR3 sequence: CASSPFRGRAGNTIYF. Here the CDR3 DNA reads TGTGCCAGCAGCCCTTTTAGGGGGCGCGCTGGAAACACCATATATTTT.

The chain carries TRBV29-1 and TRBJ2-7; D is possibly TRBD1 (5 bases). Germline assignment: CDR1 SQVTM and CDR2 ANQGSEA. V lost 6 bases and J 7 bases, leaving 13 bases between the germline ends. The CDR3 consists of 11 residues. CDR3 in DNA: TGCAGCGTGAAACAGGCTAAGGAGCAGTACTTC. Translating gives CSVKQAKEQYF.

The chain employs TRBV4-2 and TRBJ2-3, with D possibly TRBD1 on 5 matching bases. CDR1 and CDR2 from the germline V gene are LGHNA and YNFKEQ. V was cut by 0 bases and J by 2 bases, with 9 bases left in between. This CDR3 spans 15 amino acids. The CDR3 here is CASSQETDNTDTQYF. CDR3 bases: TGTGCCAGCAGCCAAGAAACGGACAACACAGATACGCAGTATTTT.

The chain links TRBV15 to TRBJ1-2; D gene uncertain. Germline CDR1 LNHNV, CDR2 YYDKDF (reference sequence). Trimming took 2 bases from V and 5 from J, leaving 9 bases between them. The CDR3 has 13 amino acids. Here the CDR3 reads CATSRIDPYGYTF. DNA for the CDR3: TGTGCCACCAGCAGAATAGACCCTTATGGCTACACCTTC.

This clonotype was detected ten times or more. The CDR3 protein is CASSKQGMHADTQYF. The CDR3 nucleotides are TGTGCCAGCTCAAAACAGGGGATGCACGCAGATACGCAGTATTTT. J is TRBJ2-3 and V is TRBV18; TRBD1 matches at 7 bases. The CDR3 has 15 residues. J lost 4 bases, V lost 5 bases, and 9 bases had no gene match. Looked up from germline, CDR1 is KGHSH and CDR2 is LQKENI.

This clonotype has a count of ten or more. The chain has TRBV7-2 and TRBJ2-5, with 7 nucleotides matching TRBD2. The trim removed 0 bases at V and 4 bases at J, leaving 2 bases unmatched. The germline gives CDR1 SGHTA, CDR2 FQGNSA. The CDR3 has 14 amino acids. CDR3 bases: TGTGCCAGCAGCTTAGCACTAGCGACAGAGACCCAGTACTTC. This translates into CASSLALATETQYF.

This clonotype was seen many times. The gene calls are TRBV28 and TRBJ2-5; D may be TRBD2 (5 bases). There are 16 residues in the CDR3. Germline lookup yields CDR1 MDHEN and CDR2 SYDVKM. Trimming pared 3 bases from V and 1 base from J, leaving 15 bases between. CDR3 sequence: CASSFISRGIQETQYF. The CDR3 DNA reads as TGTGCCAGCAGTTTTATCTCAAGAGGGATCCAAGAGACCCAGTACTTC.

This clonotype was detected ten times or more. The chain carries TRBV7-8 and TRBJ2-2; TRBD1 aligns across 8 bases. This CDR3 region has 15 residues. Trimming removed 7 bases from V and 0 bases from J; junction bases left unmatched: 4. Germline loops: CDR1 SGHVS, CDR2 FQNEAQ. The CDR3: CASTPGGANTGELFF. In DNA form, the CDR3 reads TGTGCCAGCACCCCAGGGGGCGCGAACACCGGGGAGCTGTTTTTT. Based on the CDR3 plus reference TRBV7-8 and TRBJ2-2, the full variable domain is GAGVSQSPRYKVAKRGQDVALRCDPISGHVSLFWYQQALGQGPEFLTYFQNEAQLDKSGLPSDRFFAERPEGSVSTLKIQRTQQEDSAVYLCASTPGGANTGELFFGEGSRLTVL.

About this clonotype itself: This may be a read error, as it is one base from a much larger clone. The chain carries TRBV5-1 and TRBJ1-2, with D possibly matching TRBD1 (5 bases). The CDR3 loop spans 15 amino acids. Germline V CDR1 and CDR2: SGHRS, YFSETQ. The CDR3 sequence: CVSSAGTLESYGYTF. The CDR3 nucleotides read TGCGTCAGCAGCGCTGGGACCCTTGAAAGCTATGGCTACACCTTC.

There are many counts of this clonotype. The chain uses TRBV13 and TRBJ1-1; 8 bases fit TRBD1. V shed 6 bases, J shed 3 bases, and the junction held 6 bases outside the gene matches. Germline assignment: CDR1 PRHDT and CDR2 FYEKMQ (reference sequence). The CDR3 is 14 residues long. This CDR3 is CASSAGQGHTEAFF. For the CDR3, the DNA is TGTGCCAGCAGTGCCGGACAGGGCCACACTGAAGCTTTCTTT.

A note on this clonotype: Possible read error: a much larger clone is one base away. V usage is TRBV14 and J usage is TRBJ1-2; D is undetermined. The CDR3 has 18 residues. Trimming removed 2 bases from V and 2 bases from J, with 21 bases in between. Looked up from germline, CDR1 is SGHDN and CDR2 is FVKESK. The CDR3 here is CASSQFPLEEVVNYGYTF. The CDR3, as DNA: TGTGCCAGCAGCCAATTCCCCCTCGAGGAGGTTGTGAACTATGGCTACACCTTC. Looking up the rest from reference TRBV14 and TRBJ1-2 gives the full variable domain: EAGVTQFPSHSVIEKGQTVTLRCDPISGHDNLYWYRRVMGKEIKFLLHFVKESKQDESGMPNNRFLAERTGGTYSTLKVQPAELEDSGVYFCASSQFPLEEVVNYGYTFGSGTRLTVV.

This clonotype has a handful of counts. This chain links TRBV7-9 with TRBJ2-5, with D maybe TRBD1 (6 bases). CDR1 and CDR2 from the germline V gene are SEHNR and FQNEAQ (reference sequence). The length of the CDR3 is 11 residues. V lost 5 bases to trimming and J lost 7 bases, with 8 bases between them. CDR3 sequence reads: CASSVQGTQYF. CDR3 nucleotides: TGTGCCAGCAGCGTACAGGGGACCCAGTACTTC.

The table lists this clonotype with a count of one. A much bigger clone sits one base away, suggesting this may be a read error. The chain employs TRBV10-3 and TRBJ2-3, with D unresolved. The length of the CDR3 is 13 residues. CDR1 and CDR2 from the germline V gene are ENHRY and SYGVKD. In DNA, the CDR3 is TGTGCCATCAGTGACCCCCCGGAAGATACGAAGTATTTT. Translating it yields CAISDPPEDTKYF.

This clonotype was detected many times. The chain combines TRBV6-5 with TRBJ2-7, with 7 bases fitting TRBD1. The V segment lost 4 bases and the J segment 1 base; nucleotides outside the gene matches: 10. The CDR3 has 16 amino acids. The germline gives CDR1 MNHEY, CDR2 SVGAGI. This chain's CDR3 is CASSFAGTDLSYEQYF. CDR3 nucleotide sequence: TGTGCCAGCAGTTTTGCTGGGACAGACCTTTCCTACGAGCAGTACTTC.

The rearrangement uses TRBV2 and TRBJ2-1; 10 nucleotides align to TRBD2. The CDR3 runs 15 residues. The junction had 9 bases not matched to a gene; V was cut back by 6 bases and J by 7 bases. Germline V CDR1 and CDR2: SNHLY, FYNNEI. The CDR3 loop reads CASRRTSGYPNEQFF. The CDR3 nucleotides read TGTGCCAGCAGAAGGACTAGCGGCTATCCAAATGAGCAGTTCTTC.

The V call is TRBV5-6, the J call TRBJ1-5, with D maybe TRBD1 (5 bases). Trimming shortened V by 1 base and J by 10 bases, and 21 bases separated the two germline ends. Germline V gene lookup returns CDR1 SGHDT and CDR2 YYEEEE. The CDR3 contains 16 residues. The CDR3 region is CASSLRTGTGGIPQHF. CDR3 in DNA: TGTGCCAGCAGCTTGAGGACGGGGACTGGGGGGATTCCCCAGCATTTT.

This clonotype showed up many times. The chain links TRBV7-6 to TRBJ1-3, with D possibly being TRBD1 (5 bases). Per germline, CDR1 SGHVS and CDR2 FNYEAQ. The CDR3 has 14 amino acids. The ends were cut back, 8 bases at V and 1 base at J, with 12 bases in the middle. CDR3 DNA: TGTGCCAGCGACATGGGGGTTTCTGGAAACACCATATATTTT. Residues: CASDMGVSGNTIYF.

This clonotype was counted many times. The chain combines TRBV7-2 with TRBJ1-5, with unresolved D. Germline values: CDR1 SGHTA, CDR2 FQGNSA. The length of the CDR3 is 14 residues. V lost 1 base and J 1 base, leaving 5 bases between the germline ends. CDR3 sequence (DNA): TGTGCCAGCAGCTTAGTAGGCAGCAATCAGCCCCAGCATTTT. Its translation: CASSLVGSNQPQHF.

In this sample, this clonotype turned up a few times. CDR3 sequence: CASSVGQFFIEEGYTF. CDR3 DNA: TGTGCCAGCAGCGTCGGACAGTTCTTTATTGAGGAAGGCTACACCTTC. The chain uses TRBV9 and TRBJ1-2; the D gene is possibly TRBD1 (6 bases). Germline V lookup: CDR1 SGDLS, CDR2 YYNGEE. V dropped 2 bases and J dropped 8 bases, with 22 bases sitting between them. This CDR3 contains 16 residues.

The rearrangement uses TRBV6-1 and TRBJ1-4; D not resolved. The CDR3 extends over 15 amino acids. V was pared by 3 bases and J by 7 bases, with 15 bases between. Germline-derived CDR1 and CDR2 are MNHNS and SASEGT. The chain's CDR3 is CASSEVAGGSEKLFF. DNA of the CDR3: TGTGCCAGCAGTGAGGTGGCCGGAGGGAGTGAAAAACTGTTTTTT.

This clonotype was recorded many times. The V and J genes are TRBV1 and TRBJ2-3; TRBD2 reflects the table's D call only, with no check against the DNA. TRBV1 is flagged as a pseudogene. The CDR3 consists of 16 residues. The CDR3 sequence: CTSSHKRGGWGDTQYF. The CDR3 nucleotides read TGCACCAGCAGCCACAAGCGGGGGGGCTGGGGAGATACGCAGTATTTT.

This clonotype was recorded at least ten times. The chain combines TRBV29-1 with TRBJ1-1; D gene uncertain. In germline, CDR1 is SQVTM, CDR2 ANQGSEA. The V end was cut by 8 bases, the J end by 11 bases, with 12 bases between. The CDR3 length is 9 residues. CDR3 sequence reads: CSLYPGAFF. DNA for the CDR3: TGCAGCCTTTATCCTGGCGCTTTCTTT.

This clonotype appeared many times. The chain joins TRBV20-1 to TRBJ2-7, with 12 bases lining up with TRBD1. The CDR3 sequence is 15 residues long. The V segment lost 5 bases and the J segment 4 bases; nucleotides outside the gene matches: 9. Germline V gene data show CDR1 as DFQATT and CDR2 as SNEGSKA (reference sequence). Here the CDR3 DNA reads TGCAGTGCTCTGTCTCCGGGACAGGGGGCATACGAGCAGTACTTC. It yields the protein CSALSPGQGAYEQYF.

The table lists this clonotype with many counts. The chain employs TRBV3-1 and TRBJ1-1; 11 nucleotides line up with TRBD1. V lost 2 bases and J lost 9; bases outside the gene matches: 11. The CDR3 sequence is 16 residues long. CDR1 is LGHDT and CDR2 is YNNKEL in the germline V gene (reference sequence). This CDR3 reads CASSQSDRGRGVKAFF. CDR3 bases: TGTGCCAGCAGCCAATCGGACAGGGGGCGCGGGGTTAAAGCTTTCTTT.

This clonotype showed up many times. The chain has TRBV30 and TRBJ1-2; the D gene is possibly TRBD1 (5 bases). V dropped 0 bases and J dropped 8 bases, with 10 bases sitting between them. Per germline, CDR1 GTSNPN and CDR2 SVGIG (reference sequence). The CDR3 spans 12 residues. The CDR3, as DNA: TGTGCCTGGAGTGTTCAGGGACCCGGCTACACCTTC. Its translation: CAWSVQGPGYTF.